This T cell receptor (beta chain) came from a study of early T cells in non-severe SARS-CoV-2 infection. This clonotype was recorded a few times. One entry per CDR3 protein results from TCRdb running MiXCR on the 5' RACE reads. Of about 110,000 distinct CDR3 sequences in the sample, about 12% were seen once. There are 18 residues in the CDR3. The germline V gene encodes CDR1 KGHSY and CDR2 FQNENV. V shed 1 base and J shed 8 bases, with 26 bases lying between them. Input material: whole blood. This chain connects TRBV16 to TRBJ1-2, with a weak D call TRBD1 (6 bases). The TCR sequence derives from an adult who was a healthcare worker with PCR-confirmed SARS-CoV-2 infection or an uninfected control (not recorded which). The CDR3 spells CASSQFVPLGGLILGYTF. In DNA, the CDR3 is TGTGCCAGCAGCCAATTCGTTCCCTTAGGGGGACTCATACTAGGCTACACCTTC.